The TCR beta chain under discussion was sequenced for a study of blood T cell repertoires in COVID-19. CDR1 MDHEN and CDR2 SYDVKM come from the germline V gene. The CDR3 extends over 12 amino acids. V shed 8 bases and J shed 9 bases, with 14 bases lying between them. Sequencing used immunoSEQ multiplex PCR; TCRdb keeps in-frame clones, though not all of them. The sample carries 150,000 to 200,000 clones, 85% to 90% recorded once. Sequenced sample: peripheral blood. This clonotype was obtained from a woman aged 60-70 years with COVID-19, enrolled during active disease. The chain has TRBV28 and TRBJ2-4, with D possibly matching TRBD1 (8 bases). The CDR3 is CASAYRGGIQYF. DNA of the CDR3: TGTGCCAGCGCCTACAGGGGGGGCATTCAGTACTTC.